The source of this TCR beta chain is a study of radiation and T cells in renal cell carcinoma. Study details: Nephrectomy followed 15 Gy stereotactic body radiation by 4 weeks. Findings of the study overall: From baseline, blood top tumor clonotypes peaked at 2 weeks post-radiation.

Time point specified: blood 2 weeks post-SBRT. As to treatment: 15 Gy SBRT to primary tumor, nephrectomy 4 weeks later. The V end lost 6 bases, the J end lost 0 bases, and 11 bases lay between the germline ends. The CDR3 is 15 residues long. CDR1 and CDR2 (germline): MDHEN, SYDVKM. Concerning this clone itself: What it binds is not known.

Libraries were prepared by immunoSEQ multiplex PCR; TCRdb keeps only in-frame clonotypes and omits some of them. This table holds fewer than 150,000 clones, roughly 91% found once. The source material was blood, sampled from a patient whose treatment included radiotherapy and nephrectomy. The chain carries TRBV28 and TRBJ1-4; possible D gene TRBD1, 5 bases. This TCR derives from a woman aged 70-85 years with renal cell carcinoma. The CDR3 DNA sequence: TGTGCCAGCAGAGATGGGACGGCAACTAATGAAAAACTGTTTTTT. This codes for CASRDGTATNEKLFF. The full variable domain, rest sourced from reference TRBV28 and TRBJ1-4, is DVKVTQSSRYLVKRTGEKVFLECVQDMDHENMFWYRQDPGLGLRLIYFSYDVKMKEKGDIPEGYSVSREKKERFSLILESASTNQTSMYLCASRDGTATNEKLFFGSGTQLSVL.